Below, 29 T cell receptor beta chains from the same sample are listed, as sequenced in a study of post-analysis software for immune sequencing data. Study conclusions and caveats: Elevated frequency relative to controls characterized four or five TRBV segments in patients, TRBV5-6, TRBV5-1 and TRBV20-1 among them.

Unique molecular identifiers tagged the TCR beta cDNA libraries. TCRdb reprocessed the PCR reads via MiXCR and lists one record per CDR3 protein. The sample consists of about 200,000 distinct CDR3 sequences, 29% of them appearing once. No antigens are known for them. Sample: blood. The receptor set was obtained from a girl aged 2-17 years with multiple sclerosis.

The chain uses TRBV11-2 and TRBJ2-1; no reliable D call. Trimming took off 1 base at V and 9 bases at J, with 10 bases between the two ends. In germline, CDR1 is SGHAT, CDR2 FQNNGV. CDR3 length: 13 amino acids. This CDR3 is CASSLVGSPEQFF. The DNA for the CDR3 is TGTGCCAGCAGCTTAGTTGGAAGTCCTGAGCAGTTCTTC. Full variable domain (rest looked up from reference TRBV11-2 and TRBJ2-1): EAGVAQSPRYKIIEKRQSVAFWCNPISGHATLYWYQQILGQGPKLLIQFQNNGVVDDSQLPKDRFSAERLKGVDSTLKIQPAKLEDSAVYLCASSLVGSPEQFFGPGTRLTVL.

V gene TRBV4-1 combines with J gene TRBJ1-1; unclear D gene. The CDR3 runs 16 residues. Trimming removed 4 bases from V and 1 base from J, with 16 bases in between. In germline, CDR1 is MGHRA, CDR2 YSYEKL. The CDR3 protein is CASSRRPSGENTEAFF. Here the CDR3 DNA reads TGCGCCAGCAGCCGCCGACCTAGCGGGGAGAACACTGAAGCTTTCTTT.

As regards this clonotype: A much bigger clone sits one base away, suggesting this may be a read error. The rearrangement joins TRBV6-6 to TRBJ2-6; perhaps TRBD1 as D (5 bases). Germline CDR1 and CDR2: MNHNY and SVGAGI (reference sequence). CDR3 length equals 15 residues. The DNA for the CDR3 is TGTGCCAGCAGTGGAGATTCCTCTGGGGCCAGCGTCCTGACTTTC. It codes for CASSGDSSGASVLTF.

About this clonotype: A much larger clone differs from this one at a single base, so this may be a read error. The chain is built from TRBV20-1 and TRBJ2-4; a weak D match, TRBD2 (6 bases). Trimming removed 3 bases at V and 13 bases at J, with 19 bases between. Germline V gene data show CDR1 as DFQATT and CDR2 as SNEGSKA (reference sequence). The CDR3 loop spans 13 amino acids. The CDR3 protein is CSARTSAYNEQYF. As DNA, the CDR3 is TGCAGTGCTAGGACTAGTGCCTACAATGAGCAGTACTTC.

This clonotype was observed at least ten times. The rearrangement joins TRBV7-9 to TRBJ2-1, with TRBD2 matching 8 bases. CDR1 is SEHNR and CDR2 is FQNEAQ in the germline V gene (reference sequence). V lost 6 bases, J lost 0 bases, and 19 bases stayed unmatched. CDR3 length: 20 amino acids. CDR3 region: CASSPHWRGVPPSSYNEQFF. The CDR3 nucleotides read TGTGCCAGCAGTCCCCATTGGCGGGGGGTCCCCCCCAGCTCCTACAATGAGCAGTTCTTC.

This clonotype was detected only a few times. J is TRBJ2-7 and V is TRBV5-1, with D maybe TRBD1 (6 bases). CDR1 SGHRS and CDR2 YFSETQ come from the germline V gene. The CDR3 contains 15 residues. V was cut by 0 bases and J by 1 base, with 11 bases left in between. CDR3 nucleotides: TGCGCCAGCAGCTTGGCCGTGGGGGCGTCCTACGAGCAGTACTTC. Amino acids: CASSLAVGASYEQYF.

The rearrangement joins TRBV20-1 to TRBJ1-1; no clear D gene. The CDR3 is 15 amino acids. Germline values: CDR1 DFQATT, CDR2 SNEGSKA (reference sequence). Trimming shortened V by 1 base and J by 4 bases, and 16 bases separated the two germline ends. CDR3 sequence (DNA): TGCAGTGCTAGAGCCCCTGATCATACGCGCACTGAAGCTTTCTTT. This encodes CSARAPDHTRTEAFF.

To note about this clonotype: One base away lies a much larger clone, so this may be a sequencing read error. The rearrangement uses TRBV28 and TRBJ2-3, with D possibly TRBD2 on 7 matching bases. The CDR3 consists of 15 residues. Germline V CDR1 and CDR2: MDHEN, SYDVKM. The CDR3, as DNA: TGTGCCGGCAGGACTCCTAGGGGGGGAGAGGATACGCAGTATTTT. This translates into CAGRTPRGGEDTQYF.

This clonotype has more than one count but fewer than ten. A read error may be the cause here, since a much bigger clone is one base away. This chain links TRBV6-4 with TRBJ2-7, with 10 bases aligning to TRBD2. From germline, CDR1 is MRHNA and CDR2 SNTAGT. After removal of 0 bases from V and 7 bases from J, the junction contained 9 bases not matched to a gene. This CDR3 contains 16 residues. The CDR3 DNA reads TGTGCCAGCAGTGACTCGGCTAGCGGGGGCCACAATGAGCAGTACTTC. Translation gives CASSDSASGGHNEQYF.

This clonotype was found a few times. The chain couples TRBV12-3 or TRBV12-4 to TRBJ1-1, with D tentatively TRBD1 (6 bases). V was clipped by 6 bases and J by 7 bases, with 21 bases between them. The CDR3 sequence is 15 residues long. CDR3 sequence (DNA): TGTGCCAGCAGAACCCCGGGGGCAGGGGAGCTTGAAGCTTTCTTT. It is translated as CASRTPGAGELEAFF.

Turning to this clonotype: A read error may produce the germline difference seen at one junction end. The chain couples TRBV27 to TRBJ1-5; a possible D gene is TRBD1 (5 bases). Per the germline V gene, CDR1 is MNHEY and CDR2 is SMNVEV (reference sequence). The CDR3 is 14 residues long. The CDR3 protein is CASRFQGESQPQHF. CDR3 sequence (DNA): TGTGCCAGCCGTTTTCAGGGAGAGAGCCAGCCCCAGCATTTT.

In regard to this clonotype: The junction departs from the called germline gene at one end, perhaps through a read error. V and J are TRBV27 and TRBJ1-1; a weak D match, TRBD1 (5 bases). The CDR3 totals 14 residues. CDR1 is MNHEY, CDR2 SMNVEV, per germline (reference sequence). CDR3 nucleotides: TGTGCCAGCAGTCCTCCCGAGGGGAACGCTGAAGCTTTCTTT. It codes for CASSPPEGNAEAFF.

This clonotype was counted only a few times. This rearrangement joins TRBV5-1 to TRBJ1-1; D call uncertain. The V gene lost 3 bases and the J gene lost 1 base, with 7 bases spanning the gap. The CDR3 covers 13 residues. Looked up from germline, CDR1 is SGHRS and CDR2 is YFSETQ. The CDR3 nucleotides read TGCGCCAGCAGCTGGATGGGGAACACTGAAGCTTTCTTT. Residues: CASSWMGNTEAFF.

In its sample, this clonotype was seen many times. V gene TRBV20-1 combines with J gene TRBJ1-2, with D perhaps TRBD1 (6 bases). The CDR3 covers 15 residues. The V end was cut by 6 bases, the J end by 4 bases, with 21 bases between. Germline values: CDR1 DFQATT, CDR2 SNEGSKA (reference sequence). The CDR3 region has the DNA TGCAGTGCCCTACCGCGAGGGGGTTTTGGCTATGGCTACACCTTC. Translated: CSALPRGGFGYGYTF.

The genes are TRBV28 and TRBJ1-4, with TRBD1 matching 8 bases. CDR3 length: 14 amino acids. V dropped 5 bases and J dropped 7; count of bases not matched to a gene: 6. From germline, CDR1 is MDHEN and CDR2 SYDVKM. The CDR3 loop reads CASSPTGAGEKLFF. The DNA of the CDR3 is TGTGCCAGCAGTCCGACAGGGGCGGGTGAAAAACTGTTTTTT.

As for this clonotype: This could be a read error, since a much larger clone is one nucleotide away. The V and J genes are TRBV6-5 and TRBJ2-7; D not certain. CDR1 and CDR2 from the germline V gene are MNHEY and SVGAGI. The CDR3 sequence is 15 residues long. Trimming cost V 4 bases and J 7 bases, with 20 bases left between them. In nucleotides, the CDR3 is TGTGCCAGCAGTTGGCAGAGCAGCTCCTACAATGAGCAGTACTTC. Translated: CASSWQSSSYNEQYF.

This clonotype has ten or more counts. The gene calls are TRBV20-1 and TRBJ2-5; D is unresolved. The CDR3 runs to 10 residues. V shed 6 bases and J shed 4 bases, with 6 bases lying between them. Germline assignment: CDR1 DFQATT and CDR2 SNEGSKA (reference sequence). The CDR3 sequence: CSAPRETQYF. The CDR3 DNA is TGCAGTGCGCCACGAGAGACCCAGTACTTC.

The chain links TRBV18 to TRBJ1-4; D remains unclear. V lost 2 bases and J 3 bases, leaving 7 bases between the germline ends. Germline V gene data show CDR1 as KGHSH and CDR2 as LQKENI. This CDR3 is 14 amino acids long. CDR3: CASSPGDSNEKLFF. CDR3 in DNA: TGTGCCAGCTCACCAGGGGATTCTAATGAAAAACTGTTTTTT.

This clonotype was seen at least ten times. The CDR3 nucleotides are TGCAGTGCTAGACCCGATAGCAATCAGCCCCAGCATTTT. Its translation is CSARPDSNQPQHF. This chain uses TRBV20-1 with TRBJ1-5; D is ambiguous. The CDR3 totals 13 residues. Germline loops: CDR1 DFQATT, CDR2 SNEGSKA (reference sequence). Deletions cut 2 bases from V and 0 bases from J, with 5 bases between.

This clonotype showed up just a few times. The genes are TRBV6-2 or TRBV6-3 and TRBJ2-7; 9 bases fit TRBD2. V lost 5 bases and J lost 1; bases outside the gene matches: 3. The CDR3 runs 14 residues. Germline assignment: CDR1 MNHEY and CDR2 SVGEGT. CDR3 amino acids: CASSQGLASYEQYF. As DNA, the CDR3 is TGTGCCAGCAGTCAGGGACTAGCTTCCTACGAGCAGTACTTC.

This clonotype was observed a few times. This chain uses TRBV7-2 with TRBJ2-1; D perhaps matches TRBD2 (5 bases). CDR3 length equals 16 residues. Germline V gene sequence: CDR1 SGHTA, CDR2 FQGNSA. V shed 5 bases and J shed 3 bases, with 17 bases lying between them. The CDR3 nucleotides read TGTGCCAGCAGCCGTGCCCCGGGGATTAACTACAATGAGCAGTTCTTC. Translated: CASSRAPGINYNEQFF.

Details on this clonotype: This may stem from a read error, because a much larger clone lies one nucleotide away. The chain carries TRBV12-5 and TRBJ2-7; D may correspond to TRBD1 or TRBD2 (6 bases each). The CDR3 is made up of 13 amino acids. Germline lookup yields CDR1 LGHNT and CDR2 FRNRAP. The V and J ends lost 5 bases and 6 bases respectively, with 14 bases between them. The chain's CDR3 is CASGGLGGGEQYF. CDR3 in DNA: TGTGCTAGTGGTGGTCTAGGAGGGGGCGAGCAGTACTTC.

This clonotype was seen many times. This chain uses TRBV28 with TRBJ2-2, with D perhaps matching TRBD1 (6 bases). Germline CDR1 MDHEN, CDR2 SYDVKM. The ends were cut back, 5 bases at V and 6 bases at J, with 10 bases in the middle. There are 13 residues in the CDR3. In nucleotides, the CDR3 is TGTGCCAGCAGTACCAGGGGATCCGGGGAGCTGTTTTTT. This codes for CASSTRGSGELFF.

Of note for this clonotype: A clone one base away is much larger, so this may be a read error. The chain is built from TRBV6-1 and TRBJ2-3; possibly TRBD1 for D (5 bases). Germline assignment: CDR1 MNHNS and CDR2 SASEGT. This CDR3 is 15 amino acids long. The CDR3 is CASSERGPLTGTQYF. The CDR3 DNA reads TGTGCCAGCTCAGAGAGAGGACCTCTCACAGGTACGCAGTATTTT.

This clonotype was observed at least ten times. The J gene is TRBJ2-6, the V gene TRBV6-5, with D tentatively TRBD2 (5 bases). Trimming removed 8 bases at V and 0 bases at J, with 17 bases between. CDR3 size: 17 residues. Germline CDR1 reads MNHEY; CDR2 reads SVGAGI. DNA for the CDR3: TGTGCCAGCCGGCGGGTTGGAGAACTCTCTGGGGCCAACGTCCTGACTTTC. Residues: CASRRVGELSGANVLTF.

A word on this clonotype: A read error may explain this, as a much larger clone is one base away. The CDR3 DNA follows: TGTGCCAGCAGGTACTCCCGCGAGCAGTACTTC. Translation: CASRYSREQYF. The chain recombines TRBV6-6 with TRBJ2-7; D is uncertain. Germline-derived CDR1 and CDR2 are MNHNY and SVGAGI (reference sequence). This CDR3 is built from 11 residues.

This clonotype was detected only a few times. The chain's CDR3 is CASSSAGVGYGYTF. CDR3 sequence (DNA): TGTGCCAGCAGTTCCGCAGGGGTGGGCTATGGCTACACCTTC. This chain connects TRBV12-3 or TRBV12-4 to TRBJ1-2, with a weak D call TRBD1 (6 bases). Trimming pared 4 bases from V and 4 bases from J, leaving 13 bases between. The CDR3 has 14 amino acids.

This chain connects TRBV5-1 to TRBJ2-6; the D call may be TRBD1 or TRBD2 (5 bases each). Trimming cost V 4 bases and J 0 bases, with 11 bases left between them. Per germline, CDR1 SGHRS and CDR2 YFSETQ. This CDR3 region has 16 residues. The CDR3 sequence: CASSRDRSSGANVLTF. The CDR3 nucleotides are TGCGCCAGCAGCCGGGACCGATCCTCTGGGGCCAACGTCCTGACTTTC.

Regarding this clonotype: A single base separates this from a much larger clone, so it may be a read error. The chain uses TRBV20-1 and TRBJ1-2; D is unclear. CDR3 length equals 14 residues. Deletions cut 0 bases from V and 4 bases from J, with 12 bases between. Germline CDR1 reads DFQATT; CDR2 reads SNEGSKA (reference sequence). CDR3 sequence (DNA): TGCAGTGCTAGAGATCGGAGTGCAAGCTATGGCTACACCTTC. Its translation: CSARDRSASYGYTF.